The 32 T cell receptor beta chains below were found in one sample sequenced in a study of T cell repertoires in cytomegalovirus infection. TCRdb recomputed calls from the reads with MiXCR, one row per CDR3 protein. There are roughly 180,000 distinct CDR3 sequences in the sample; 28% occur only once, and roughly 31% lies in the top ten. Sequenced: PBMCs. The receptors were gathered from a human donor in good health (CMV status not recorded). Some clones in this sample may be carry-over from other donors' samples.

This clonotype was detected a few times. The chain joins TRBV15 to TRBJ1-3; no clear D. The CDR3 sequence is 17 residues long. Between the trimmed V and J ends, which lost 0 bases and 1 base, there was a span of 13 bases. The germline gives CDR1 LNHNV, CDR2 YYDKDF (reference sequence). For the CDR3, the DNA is TGTGCCACCAGCAGAGATCGGCCCGAAGGGTCTGGAAACACCATATATTTT. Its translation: CATSRDRPEGSGNTIYF.

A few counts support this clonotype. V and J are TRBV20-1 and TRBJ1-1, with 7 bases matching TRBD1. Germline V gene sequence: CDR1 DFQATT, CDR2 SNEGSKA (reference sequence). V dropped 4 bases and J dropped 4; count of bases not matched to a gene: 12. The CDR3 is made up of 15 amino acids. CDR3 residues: CSATGGHFGGTEAFF. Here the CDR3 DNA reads TGCAGTGCTACAGGGGGGCATTTTGGGGGCACTGAAGCTTTCTTT.

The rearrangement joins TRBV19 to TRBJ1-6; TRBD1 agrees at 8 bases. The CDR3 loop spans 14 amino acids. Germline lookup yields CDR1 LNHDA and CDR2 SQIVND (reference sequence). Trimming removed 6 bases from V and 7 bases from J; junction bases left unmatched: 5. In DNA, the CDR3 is TGTGCCAGTAGGCCGGGACAGGCCAATTCACCCCTCCACTTT. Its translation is CASRPGQANSPLHF. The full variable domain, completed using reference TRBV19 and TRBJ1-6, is DGGITQSPKYLFRKEGQNVTLSCEQNLNHDAMYWYRQDPGQGLRLIYYSQIVNDFQKGDIAEGYSVSREKKESFPLTVTSAQKNPTAFYLCASRPGQANSPLHFGNGTRLTVT.

The CDR3 coding sequence is TGTGCCAGCAGCGACGCCGGGGTAGCCAAAAACATTCAGTACTTC. This encodes CASSDAGVAKNIQYF. The rearrangement joins TRBV5-4 to TRBJ2-4; D perhaps matches TRBD2 (5 bases). The CDR3 is 15 amino acids. Deletions cut 4 bases from V and 0 bases from J, with 11 bases between. Looked up from germline, CDR1 is SGHNT and CDR2 is YYREEE (reference sequence).

For the CDR3, the DNA is TGTGCCAGCAGCCAGTCCTCGACAGGGGGTAATACGCAGTATTTT. This encodes CASSQSSTGGNTQYF. The rearrangement links TRBV5-4 to TRBJ2-3, with 9 bases that match TRBD1. The CDR3 consists of 15 residues. Germline V gene sequence: CDR1 SGHNT, CDR2 YYREEE (reference sequence). V shed 4 bases, J shed 7 bases, and the junction held 10 bases outside the gene matches. The entire variable domain, with the rest obtained from reference TRBV5-4 and TRBJ2-3, is as follows: ETGVTQSPTHLIKTRGQQVTLRCSSQSGHNTVSWYQQALGQGPQFIFQYYREEENGRGNFPPRFSGLQFPNYSSELNVNALELDDSALYLCASSQSSTGGNTQYFGPGTRLTVL.

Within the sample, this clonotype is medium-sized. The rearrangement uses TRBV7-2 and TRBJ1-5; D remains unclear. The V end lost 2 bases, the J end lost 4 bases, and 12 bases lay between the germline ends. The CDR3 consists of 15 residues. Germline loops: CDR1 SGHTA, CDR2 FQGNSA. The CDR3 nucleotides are TGTGCCAGCAGCTTAAGGAGTGGGGAAAATCAGCCCCAGCATTTT. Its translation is CASSLRSGENQPQHF.

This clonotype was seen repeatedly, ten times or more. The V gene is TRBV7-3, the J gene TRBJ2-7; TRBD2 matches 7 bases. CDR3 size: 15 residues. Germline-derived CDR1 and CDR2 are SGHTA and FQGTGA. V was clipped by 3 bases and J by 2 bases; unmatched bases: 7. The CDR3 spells CASSFIAGSTYEQYF. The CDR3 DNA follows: TGTGCCAGCAGCTTCATAGCGGGTTCAACCTACGAGCAGTACTTC.

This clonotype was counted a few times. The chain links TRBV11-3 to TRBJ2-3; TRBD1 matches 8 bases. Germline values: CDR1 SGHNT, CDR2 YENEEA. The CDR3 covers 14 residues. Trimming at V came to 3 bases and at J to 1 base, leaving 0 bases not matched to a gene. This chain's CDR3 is CASSFRGRTDTQYF. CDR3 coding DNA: TGTGCCAGCAGCTTCAGGGGGCGCACAGATACGCAGTATTTT.

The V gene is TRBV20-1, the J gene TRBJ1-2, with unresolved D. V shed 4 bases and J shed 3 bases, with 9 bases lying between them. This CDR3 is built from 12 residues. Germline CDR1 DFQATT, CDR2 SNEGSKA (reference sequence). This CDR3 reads CSATPNHYGYTF. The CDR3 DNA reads TGCAGTGCTACTCCTAATCACTATGGCTACACCTTC.

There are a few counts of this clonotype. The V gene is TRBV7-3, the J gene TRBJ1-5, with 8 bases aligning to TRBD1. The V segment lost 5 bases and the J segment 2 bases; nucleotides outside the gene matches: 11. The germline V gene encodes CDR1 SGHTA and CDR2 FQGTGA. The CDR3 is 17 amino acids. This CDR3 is CASSTNRGKKRNQPQHF. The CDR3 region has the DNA TGTGCCAGCAGCACTAACAGGGGGAAGAAGCGCAATCAGCCCCAGCATTTT.

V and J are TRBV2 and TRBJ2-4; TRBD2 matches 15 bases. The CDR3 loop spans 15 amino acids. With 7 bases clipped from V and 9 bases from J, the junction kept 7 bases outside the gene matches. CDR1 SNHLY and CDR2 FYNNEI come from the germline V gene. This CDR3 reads CASTGTSGGPAIQYF. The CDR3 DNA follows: TGTGCCAGCACCGGGACTAGCGGGGGGCCCGCCATTCAGTACTTC.

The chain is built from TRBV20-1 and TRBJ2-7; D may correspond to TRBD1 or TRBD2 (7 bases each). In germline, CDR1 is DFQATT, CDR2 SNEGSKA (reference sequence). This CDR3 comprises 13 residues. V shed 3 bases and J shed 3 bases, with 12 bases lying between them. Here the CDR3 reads CSASRGGSYEQYF. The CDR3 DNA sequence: TGCAGTGCTAGCAGGGGGGGAAGCTACGAGCAGTACTTC.

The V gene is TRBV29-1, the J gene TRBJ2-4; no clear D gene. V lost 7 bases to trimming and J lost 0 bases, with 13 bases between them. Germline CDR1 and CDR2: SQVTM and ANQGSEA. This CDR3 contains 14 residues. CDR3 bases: TGCAGCGCCCAGGCCAGGCTAGCCAAAAACATTCAGTACTTC. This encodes CSAQARLAKNIQYF.

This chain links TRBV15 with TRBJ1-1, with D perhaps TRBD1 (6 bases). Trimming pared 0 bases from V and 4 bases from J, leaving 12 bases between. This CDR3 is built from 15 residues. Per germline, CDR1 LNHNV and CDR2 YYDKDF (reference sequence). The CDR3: CATSRDGEGGTEAFF. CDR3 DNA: TGTGCCACCAGCAGAGACGGGGAGGGGGGCACTGAAGCTTTCTTT.

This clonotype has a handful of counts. CDR3 amino acids: CASSSGLAGWTDTQYF. The DNA for the CDR3 is TGTGCCAGCAGCTCTGGACTAGCGGGGTGGACAGATACGCAGTATTTT. The gene calls are TRBV5-4 and TRBJ2-3; TRBD2 matches 12 bases. Germline V gives CDR1 SGHNT, CDR2 YYREEE (reference sequence). The CDR3 extends over 16 amino acids. V dropped 3 bases and J dropped 3; count of bases not matched to a gene: 5.

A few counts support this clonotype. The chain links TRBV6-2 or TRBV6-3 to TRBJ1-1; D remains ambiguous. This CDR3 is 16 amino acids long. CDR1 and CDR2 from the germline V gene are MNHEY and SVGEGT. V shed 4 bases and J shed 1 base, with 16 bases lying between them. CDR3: CASSSSLLGRNTEAFF. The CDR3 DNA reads TGTGCCAGCAGTTCCTCCCTCCTTGGAAGGAACACTGAAGCTTTCTTT.

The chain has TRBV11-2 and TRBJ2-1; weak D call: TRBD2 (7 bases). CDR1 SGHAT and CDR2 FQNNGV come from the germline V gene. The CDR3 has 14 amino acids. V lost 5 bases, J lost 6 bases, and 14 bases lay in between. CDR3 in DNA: TGTGCCAGCAGCCCGGAGGGGGGGAGCAATGAGCAGTTCTTC. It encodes CASSPEGGSNEQFF.

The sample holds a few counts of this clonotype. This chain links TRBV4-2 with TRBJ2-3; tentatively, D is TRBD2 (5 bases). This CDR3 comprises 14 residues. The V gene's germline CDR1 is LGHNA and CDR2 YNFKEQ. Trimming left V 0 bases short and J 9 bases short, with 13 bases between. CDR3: CASSQDGLSDTQYF. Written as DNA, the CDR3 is TGTGCCAGCAGCCAAGATGGACTCTCGGACACGCAGTATTTT.

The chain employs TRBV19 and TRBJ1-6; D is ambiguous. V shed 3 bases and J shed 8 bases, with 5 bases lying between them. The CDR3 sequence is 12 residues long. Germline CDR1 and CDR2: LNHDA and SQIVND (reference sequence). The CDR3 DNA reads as TGTGCCAGTAGTATCGGTGATTCACCCCTCCACTTT. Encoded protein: CASSIGDSPLHF. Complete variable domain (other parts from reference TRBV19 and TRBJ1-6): DGGITQSPKYLFRKEGQNVTLSCEQNLNHDAMYWYRQDPGQGLRLIYYSQIVNDFQKGDIAEGYSVSREKKESFPLTVTSAQKNPTAFYLCASSIGDSPLHFGNGTRLTVT.

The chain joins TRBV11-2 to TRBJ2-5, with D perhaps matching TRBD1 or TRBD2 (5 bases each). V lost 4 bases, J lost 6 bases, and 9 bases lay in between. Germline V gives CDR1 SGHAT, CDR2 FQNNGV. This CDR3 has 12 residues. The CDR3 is CASSWDRKTQYF. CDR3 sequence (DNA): TGTGCCAGCAGCTGGGACCGGAAGACCCAGTACTTC.

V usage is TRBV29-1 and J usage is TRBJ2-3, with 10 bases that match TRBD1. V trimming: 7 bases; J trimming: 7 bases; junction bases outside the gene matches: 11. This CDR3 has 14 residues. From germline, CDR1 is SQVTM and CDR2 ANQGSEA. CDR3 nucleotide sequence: TGCAGCGGGGGGGAGACAGGGGGCTCACATACGCAGTATTTT. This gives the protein CSGGETGGSHTQYF.

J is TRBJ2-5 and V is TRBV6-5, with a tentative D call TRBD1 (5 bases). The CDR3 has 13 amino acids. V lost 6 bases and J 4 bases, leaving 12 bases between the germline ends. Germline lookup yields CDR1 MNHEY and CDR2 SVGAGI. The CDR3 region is CASREGVRETQYF. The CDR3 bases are TGTGCCAGCAGGGAAGGGGTACGAGAGACCCAGTACTTC.

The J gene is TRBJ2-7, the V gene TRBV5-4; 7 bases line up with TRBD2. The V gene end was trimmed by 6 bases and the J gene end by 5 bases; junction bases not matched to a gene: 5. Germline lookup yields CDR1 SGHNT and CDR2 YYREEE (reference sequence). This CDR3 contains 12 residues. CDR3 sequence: CASTGRGNEQYF. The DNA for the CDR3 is TGTGCCAGCACCGGGCGGGGGAACGAGCAGTACTTC.

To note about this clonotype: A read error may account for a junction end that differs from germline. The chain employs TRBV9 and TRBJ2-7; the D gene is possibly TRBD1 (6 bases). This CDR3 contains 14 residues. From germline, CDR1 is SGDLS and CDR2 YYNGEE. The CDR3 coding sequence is TGTGCCAGCAACGTAGCAACAGGGAACTACGAGCAGTACTTC. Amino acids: CASNVATGNYEQYF.

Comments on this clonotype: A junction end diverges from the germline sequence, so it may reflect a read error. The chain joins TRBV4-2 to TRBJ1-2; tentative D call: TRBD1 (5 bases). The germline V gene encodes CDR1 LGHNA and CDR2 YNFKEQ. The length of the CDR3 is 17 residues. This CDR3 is CASSQDFEGLGNDGYTF. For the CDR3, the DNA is TGTGCCAGCAGCCAAGATTTCGAGGGACTCGGTAACGATGGCTACACCTTC.

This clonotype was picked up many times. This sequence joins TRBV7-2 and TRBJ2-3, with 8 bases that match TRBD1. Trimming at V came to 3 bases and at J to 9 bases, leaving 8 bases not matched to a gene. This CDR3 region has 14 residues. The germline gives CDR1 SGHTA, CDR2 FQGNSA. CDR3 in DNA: TGTGCCAGCAGCTTCCCAGGGGGCGACAAGACGCAGTATTTT. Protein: CASSFPGGDKTQYF.

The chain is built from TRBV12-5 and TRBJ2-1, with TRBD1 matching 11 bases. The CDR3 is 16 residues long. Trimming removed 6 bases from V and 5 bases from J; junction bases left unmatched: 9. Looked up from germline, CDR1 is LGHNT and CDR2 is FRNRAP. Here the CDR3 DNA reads TGTGCTAGTGGCAGGCATCGGGACAGGGGGGACAATGAGCAGTTCTTC. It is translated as CASGRHRDRGDNEQFF.

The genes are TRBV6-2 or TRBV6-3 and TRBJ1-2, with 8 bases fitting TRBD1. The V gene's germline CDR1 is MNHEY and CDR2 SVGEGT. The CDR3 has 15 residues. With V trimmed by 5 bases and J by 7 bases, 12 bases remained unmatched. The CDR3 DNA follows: TGTGCCAGCAGTCTCCAGGGGACAGGTCTAAGTGGCTACACCTTC. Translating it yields CASSLQGTGLSGYTF.

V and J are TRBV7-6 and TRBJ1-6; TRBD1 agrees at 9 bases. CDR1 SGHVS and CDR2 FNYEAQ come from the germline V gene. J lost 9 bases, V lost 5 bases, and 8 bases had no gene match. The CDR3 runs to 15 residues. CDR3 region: CASSRGETGGSPLHF. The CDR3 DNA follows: TGTGCCAGCAGCCGAGGGGAGACAGGGGGTTCACCCCTCCACTTT.

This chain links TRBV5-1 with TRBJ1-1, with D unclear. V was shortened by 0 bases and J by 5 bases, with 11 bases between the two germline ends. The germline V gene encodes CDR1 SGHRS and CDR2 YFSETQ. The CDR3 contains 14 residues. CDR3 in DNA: TGCGCCAGCAGCTTGGGACGGACTGGAACTGAAGCTTTCTTT. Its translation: CASSLGRTGTEAFF.

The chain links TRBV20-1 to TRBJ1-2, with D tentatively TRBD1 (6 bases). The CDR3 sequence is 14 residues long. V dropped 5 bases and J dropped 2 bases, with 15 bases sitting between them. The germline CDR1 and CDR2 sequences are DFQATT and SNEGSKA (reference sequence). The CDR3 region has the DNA TGCAGTGCTCATTCAGCGGGGGCCAACTATGGCTACACCTTC. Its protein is CSAHSAGANYGYTF.

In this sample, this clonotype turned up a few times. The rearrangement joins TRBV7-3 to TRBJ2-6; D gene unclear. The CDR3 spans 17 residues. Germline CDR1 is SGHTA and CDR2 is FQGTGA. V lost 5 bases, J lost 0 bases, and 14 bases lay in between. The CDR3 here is CASSPHDGYSGANVLTF. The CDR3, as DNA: TGTGCCAGCAGCCCCCATGACGGGTACTCTGGGGCCAACGTCCTGACTTTC. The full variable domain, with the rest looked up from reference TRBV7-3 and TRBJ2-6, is GAGVSQTPSNKVTEKGKYVELRCDPISGHTALYWYRQSLGQGPEFLIYFQGTGAADDSGLPNDRFFAVRPEGSVSTLKIQRTERGDSAVYLCASSPHDGYSGANVLTFGAGSRLTVL.